Sequencing of this TCR beta chain was carried out in a study of shared clonotypes between healthy human individuals (dated by TCRdb to 2020 to 2022). In terms of the full investigation: The cohort comprised a couple of women and a few men aged 18 to 49 years. Per donor, three plates each were used for CD4 naive and CD4 memory, two for CD8 naive, and one for CD8 memory. The study deeply sequenced blood TCR repertoires of five healthy adults to estimate repertoire size and the extent of clonotype sharing between individuals. To increase sequencing depth and limit assay-specific biases, TCR repertoire library preparation and sequencing were carried out by different laboratories using diverse techniques. Between about 0.94 and 8.9 billion PBMCs per donor were obtained by leukapheresis.

As concerns this clone: Its antigen is currently not known. The sample holds no much larger clone one base away, and base qualities are not on file.

Beyond this particular receptor, the publication reports: Compared with non-shared clonotypes, the clonotypes found in all four sorted-subset donors had higher generation probabilities. The small number of donors limited the genetic and exposure-history diversity represented. Sharing across several donors was observed for about 5% of naive CD4, over 3% of naive CD8, around 2.5% of memory CD4, and about 0.4% of memory CD8 clonotypes. Only blood was sampled, and tissue TCR repertoires likely differ from those in blood. Pairwise subsampling indicated that sequencing depth was expected to affect the degree of clonotype sharing among donors. Naive subsets generally had larger estimated clonotype richness than memory subsets did. Even with the large sequencing depth, rarefaction of the sorted-subset datasets indicated that sequencing was incomplete.

Via the germline V gene, CDR1 is SGHRS and CDR2 YFSETQ. V is pared back by 2 bases and J by 10 bases, with 13 bases lying between the germline termini. The CDR3 measures 13 amino acids from cysteine to phenylalanine. This entry keeps only the CDR3 DNA: 39 bases, framed from base 1. TCR CDR3 regions were amplified from genomic DNA by multiplex PCR using the deep immunoSEQ assay. Genomic DNA extracted from each cell subset was distributed evenly over all wells of several immunoSEQ 96-well plates, and each plate served as one replicate. Each replicate PCR for sorted subsets received around 0.2 ug genomic DNA, equal to tens of thousands of T cell genomes. Purified libraries were quantified with a Qubit 3.0 fluorometer, sized on a Bioanalyzer 2100, and re-quantified with the KAPA Library Quantification kit. A separate single-read 150-cycle Illumina NextSeq 550 flow cell was used to sequence each immunoSEQ 96-well plate. Per the original workflow: Because only junctional sequences without quality scores were contained in the immunoSEQ output, filtering matching that applied to full-length reads could not be performed. To assign V/J genes and CDR3, sequences were annotated using PyIR, a Python wrapper for IgBLAST v1.9, with IMGT germline references. Reads with weak V/J assignments (E-value above 1e-6), missing CDR3, stop codons, out-of-frame junctions, or ambiguous translated residues were removed. V3J clonotypes were defined as sequences sharing an identical inferred V gene, J gene, and CDR3 amino acid sequence. Percentage overlap between repertoires was computed as shared unique clonotypes divided by the size of the smaller repertoire. Repertoire richness was assessed with RTK rarefaction, the Chao1 estimator, and Recon v2.1 estimates of unobserved clonotypes. Generation probabilities were computed with OLGA for all TCRbeta clonotypes obtained by the gDNA method from several donors. TCRdb holds this immuneACCESS table with in-frame rearrangements only. Some clones are missing; in checked studies, unresolved V genes explain under half, and the rest has no known cause. Clone size and the V and J calls come from that table; the DNA yielded D and trimming. The sample table contains about 2.3 million clones; only one count was recorded for approximately 95% of them. Jointly, the top ten make up 0.39% of the sample.

Healthy HIV-negative adults with no recently reported acute infections or vaccinations were included as donors. Every donor was a Caucasian adult residing in Nashville, Tennessee, USA. CD4+ T cells were enriched through magnetic negative selection, after which naive cells were positively selected on CD45RA and the remaining negative fraction served as the memory subset. Blood was obtained by leukapheresis, after which PBMCs were separated by Ficoll-Histopaque density gradient centrifugation and cryopreserved in liquid nitrogen vapor phase. Analytical flow cytometry was used to check the purity and quantity of every magnetically sorted T cell population. Each sorted fraction had its genomic DNA isolated and then quantified by UV absorbance on a Nanodrop 2000c.

The sequencing sample was made of naive CD4+ T cells from PBMCs. The cell subset or site label for this specimen denotes: CD45RA+ positively selected. The rearrangement combines TRBV5-1 with TRBJ2-1; a tentative D match to TRBD2 spans 6 bases. The clonotype comes from a man aged 18-30 years in good health. Some clones in this sample may be carry-over from other donors' samples. The CDR3 sequence is CASSFGDAGEQFF. The sequenced DNA is TGCGCCAGCAGCTTTGGGGACGCGGGGGAGCAGTTCTTC.